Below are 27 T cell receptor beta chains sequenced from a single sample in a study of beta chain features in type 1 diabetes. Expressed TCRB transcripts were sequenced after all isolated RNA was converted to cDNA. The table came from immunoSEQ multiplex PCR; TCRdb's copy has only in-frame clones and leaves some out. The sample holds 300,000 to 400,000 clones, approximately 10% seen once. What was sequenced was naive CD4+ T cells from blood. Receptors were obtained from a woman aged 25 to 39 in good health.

CDR3 DNA sequence: TGCGCCAGCAGCCAACTGGGGGGGATGAACACTGAAGCTTTCTTT. Encoded protein: CASSQLGGMNTEAFF. This chain connects TRBV4-3 to TRBJ1-1; D is possibly TRBD1 (5 bases). The V gene's germline CDR1 is LGHNA and CDR2 YSLEER. The germline V and J ends were trimmed by 2 bases and 0 bases, with 10 bases remaining between them. This CDR3 is built from 15 residues.

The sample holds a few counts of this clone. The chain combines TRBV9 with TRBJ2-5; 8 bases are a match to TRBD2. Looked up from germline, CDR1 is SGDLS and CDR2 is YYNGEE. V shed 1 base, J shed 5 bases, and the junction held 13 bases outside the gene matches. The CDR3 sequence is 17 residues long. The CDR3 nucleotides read TGTGCCAGCAGCGTATACAGCGGGAGTTCTGTAGGCGAGACCCAGTACTTC. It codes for CASSVYSGSSVGETQYF.

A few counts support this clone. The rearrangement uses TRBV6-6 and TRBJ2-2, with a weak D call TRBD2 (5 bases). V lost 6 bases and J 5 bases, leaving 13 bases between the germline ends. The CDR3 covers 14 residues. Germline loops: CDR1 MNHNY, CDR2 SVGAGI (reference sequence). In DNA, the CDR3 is TGTGCCAGCAGCAGTGAGGGAGCGACCGGGGAGCTGTTTTTT. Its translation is CASSSEGATGELFF.

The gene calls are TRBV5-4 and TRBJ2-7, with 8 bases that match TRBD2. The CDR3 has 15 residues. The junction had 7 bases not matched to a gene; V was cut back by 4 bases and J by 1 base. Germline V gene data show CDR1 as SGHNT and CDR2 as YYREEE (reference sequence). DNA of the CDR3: TGTGCCAGCAGCCCCGGGAGGGGGACGTCCTACGAGCAGTACTTC. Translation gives CASSPGRGTSYEQYF.

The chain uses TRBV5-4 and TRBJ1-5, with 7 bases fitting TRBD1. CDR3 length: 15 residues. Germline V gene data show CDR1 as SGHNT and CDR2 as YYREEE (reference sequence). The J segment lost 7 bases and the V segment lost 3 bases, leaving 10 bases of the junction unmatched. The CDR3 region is CASSYRDRTGQPQHF. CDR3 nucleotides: TGTGCCAGCAGCTACCGGGACCGGACAGGCCAGCCCCAGCATTTT.

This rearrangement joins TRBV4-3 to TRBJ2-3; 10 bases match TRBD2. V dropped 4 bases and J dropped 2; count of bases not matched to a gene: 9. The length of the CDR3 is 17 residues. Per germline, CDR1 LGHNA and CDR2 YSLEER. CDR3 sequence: CASSLTRGLADTDTQYF. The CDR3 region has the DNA TGCGCCAGCAGCCTCACCCGCGGACTAGCGGACACAGATACGCAGTATTTT.

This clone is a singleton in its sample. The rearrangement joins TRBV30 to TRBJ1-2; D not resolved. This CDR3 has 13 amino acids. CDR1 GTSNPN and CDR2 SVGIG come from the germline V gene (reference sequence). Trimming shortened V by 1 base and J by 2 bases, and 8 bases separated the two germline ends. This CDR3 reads CAWSGGGNYGYTF. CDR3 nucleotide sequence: TGTGCCTGGAGTGGAGGAGGGAACTATGGCTACACCTTC.

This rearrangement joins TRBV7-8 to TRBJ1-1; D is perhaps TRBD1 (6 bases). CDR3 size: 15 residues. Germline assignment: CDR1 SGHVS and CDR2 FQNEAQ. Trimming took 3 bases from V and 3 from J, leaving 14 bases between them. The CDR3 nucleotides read TGTGCCAGCAGCTTGGCGGGGGCCGAGGACACTGAAGCTTTCTTT. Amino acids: CASSLAGAEDTEAFF. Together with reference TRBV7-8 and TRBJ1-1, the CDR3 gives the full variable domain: GAGVSQSPRYKVAKRGQDVALRCDPISGHVSLFWYQQALGQGPEFLTYFQNEAQLDKSGLPSDRFFAERPEGSVSTLKIQRTQQEDSAVYLCASSLAGAEDTEAFFGQGTRLTVV.

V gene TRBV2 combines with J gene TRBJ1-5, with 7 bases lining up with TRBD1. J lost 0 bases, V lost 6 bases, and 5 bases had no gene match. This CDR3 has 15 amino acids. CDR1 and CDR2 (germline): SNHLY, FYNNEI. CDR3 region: CASRRDSYSNQPQHF. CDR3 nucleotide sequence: TGTGCCAGCAGGAGGGACAGCTATAGCAATCAGCCCCAGCATTTT. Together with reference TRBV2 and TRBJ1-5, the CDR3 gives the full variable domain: EPEVTQTPSHQVTQMGQEVILRCVPISNHLYFYWYRQILGQKVEFLVSFYNNEISEKSEIFDDQFSVERPDGSNFTLKIRSTKLEDSAMYFCASRRDSYSNQPQHFGDGTRLSIL.

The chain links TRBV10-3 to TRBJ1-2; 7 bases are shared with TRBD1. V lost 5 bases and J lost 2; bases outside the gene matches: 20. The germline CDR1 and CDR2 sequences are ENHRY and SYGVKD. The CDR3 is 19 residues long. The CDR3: CAISTIEGGRGNPNYGYTF. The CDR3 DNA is TGTGCCATCAGTACTATAGAGGGCGGCAGGGGGAATCCGAACTATGGCTACACCTTC.

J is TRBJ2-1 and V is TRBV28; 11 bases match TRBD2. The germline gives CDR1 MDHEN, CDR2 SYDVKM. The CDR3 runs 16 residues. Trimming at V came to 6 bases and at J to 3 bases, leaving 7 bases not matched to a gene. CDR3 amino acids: CASSLRTSGYYNEQFF. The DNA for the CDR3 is TGTGCCAGCAGCCTAAGGACTAGCGGGTACTACAATGAGCAGTTCTTC.

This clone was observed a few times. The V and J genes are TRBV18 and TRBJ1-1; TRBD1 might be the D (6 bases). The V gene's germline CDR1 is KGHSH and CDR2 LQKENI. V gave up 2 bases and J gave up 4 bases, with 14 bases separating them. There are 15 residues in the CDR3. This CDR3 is CASSPVAGEGTEAFF. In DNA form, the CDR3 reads TGTGCCAGCTCACCAGTGGCAGGGGAAGGCACTGAAGCTTTCTTT.

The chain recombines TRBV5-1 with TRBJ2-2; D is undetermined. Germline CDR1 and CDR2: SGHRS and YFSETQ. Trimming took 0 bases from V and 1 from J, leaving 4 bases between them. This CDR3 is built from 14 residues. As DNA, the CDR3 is TGCGCCAGCAGCTTGGGGCTGAACACCGGGGAGCTGTTTTTT. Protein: CASSLGLNTGELFF.

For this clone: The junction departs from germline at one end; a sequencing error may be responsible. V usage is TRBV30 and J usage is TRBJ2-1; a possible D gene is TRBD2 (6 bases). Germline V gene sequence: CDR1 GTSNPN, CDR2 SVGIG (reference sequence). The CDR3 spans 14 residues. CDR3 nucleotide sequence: TGTGCCCGGAGTTCGGGGAGGTCCTACAATGAGCAGTTCTTC. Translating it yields CARSSGRSYNEQFF. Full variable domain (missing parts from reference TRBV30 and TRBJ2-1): SQTIHQWPATLVQPVGSPLSLECTVEGTSNPNLYWYRQAAGRGLQLLFYSVGIGQISSEVPQNLSASRPQDRQFILSSKKLLLSDSGFYLCARSSGRSYNEQFFGPGTRLTVL.

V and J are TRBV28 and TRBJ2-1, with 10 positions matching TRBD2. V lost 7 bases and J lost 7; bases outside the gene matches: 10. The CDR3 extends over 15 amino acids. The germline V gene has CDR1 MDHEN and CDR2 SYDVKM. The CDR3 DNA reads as TGTGCCAGCACCCTCGCTAGCGGGAGTTGGAATGAGCAGTTCTTC. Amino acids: CASTLASGSWNEQFF.

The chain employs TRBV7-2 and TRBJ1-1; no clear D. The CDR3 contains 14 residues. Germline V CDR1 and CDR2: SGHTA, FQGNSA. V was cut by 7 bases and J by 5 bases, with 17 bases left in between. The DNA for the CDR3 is TGTGCCAGCACCACCCCGGCCCGGGTTACTGAAGCTTTCTTT. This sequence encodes CASTTPARVTEAFF.

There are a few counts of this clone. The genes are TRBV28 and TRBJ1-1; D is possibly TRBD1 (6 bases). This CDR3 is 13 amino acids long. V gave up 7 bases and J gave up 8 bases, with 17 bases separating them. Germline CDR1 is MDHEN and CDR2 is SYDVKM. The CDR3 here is CASIEGVSQEAFF. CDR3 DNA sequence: TGTGCCAGCATCGAGGGGGTCTCCCAGGAAGCTTTCTTT.

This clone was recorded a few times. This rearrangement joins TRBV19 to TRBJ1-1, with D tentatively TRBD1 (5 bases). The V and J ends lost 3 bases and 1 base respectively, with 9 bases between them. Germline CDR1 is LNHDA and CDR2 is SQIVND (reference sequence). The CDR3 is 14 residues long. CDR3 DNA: TGTGCCAGTAGTATTGTGGGGCGGAACACTGAAGCTTTCTTT. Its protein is CASSIVGRNTEAFF.

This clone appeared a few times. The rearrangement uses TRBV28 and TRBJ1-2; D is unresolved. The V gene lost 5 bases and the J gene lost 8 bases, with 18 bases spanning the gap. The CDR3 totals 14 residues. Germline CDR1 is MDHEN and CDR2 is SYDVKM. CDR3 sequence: CASSPPPVPSGYTF. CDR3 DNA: TGTGCCAGCAGTCCCCCCCCCGTCCCCTCCGGCTACACCTTC.

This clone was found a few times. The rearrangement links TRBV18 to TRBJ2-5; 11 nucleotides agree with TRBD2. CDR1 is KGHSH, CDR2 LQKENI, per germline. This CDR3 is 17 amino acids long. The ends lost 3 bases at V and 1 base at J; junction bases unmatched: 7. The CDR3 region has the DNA TGTGCCAGCTCACCGGGAACCGGGACTAGCGGCCAAGAGACCCAGTACTTC. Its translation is CASSPGTGTSGQETQYF.

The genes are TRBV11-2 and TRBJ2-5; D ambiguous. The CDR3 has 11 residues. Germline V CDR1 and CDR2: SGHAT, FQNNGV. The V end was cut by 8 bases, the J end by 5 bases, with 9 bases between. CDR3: CASLIAETQYF. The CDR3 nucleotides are TGTGCCAGCCTTATCGCGGAGACCCAGTACTTC.

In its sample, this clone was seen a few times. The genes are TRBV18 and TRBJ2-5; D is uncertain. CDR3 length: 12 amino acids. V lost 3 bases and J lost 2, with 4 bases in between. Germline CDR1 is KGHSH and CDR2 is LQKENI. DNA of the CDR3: TGTGCCAGCTCACCCAGTCAAGAGACCCAGTACTTC. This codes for CASSPSQETQYF.

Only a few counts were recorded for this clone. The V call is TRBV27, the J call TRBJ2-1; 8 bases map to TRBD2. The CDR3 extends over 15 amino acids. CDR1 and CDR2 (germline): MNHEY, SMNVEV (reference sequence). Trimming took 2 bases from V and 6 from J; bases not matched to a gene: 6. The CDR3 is CASSLIRLASNEQFF. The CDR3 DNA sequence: TGTGCCAGCAGTTTAATCAGACTAGCGAGCAATGAGCAGTTCTTC.

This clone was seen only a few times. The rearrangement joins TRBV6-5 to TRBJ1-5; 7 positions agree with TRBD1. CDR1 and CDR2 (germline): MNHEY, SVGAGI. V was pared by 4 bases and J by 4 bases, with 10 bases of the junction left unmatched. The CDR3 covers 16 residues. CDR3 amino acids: CASSSSTGSRNQPQHF. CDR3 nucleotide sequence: TGTGCCAGCAGTTCCTCGACAGGGAGTAGGAATCAGCCCCAGCATTTT.

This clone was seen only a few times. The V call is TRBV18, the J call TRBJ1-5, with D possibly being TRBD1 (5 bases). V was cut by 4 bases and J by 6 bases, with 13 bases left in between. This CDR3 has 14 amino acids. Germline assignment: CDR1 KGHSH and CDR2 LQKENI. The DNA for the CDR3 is TGTGCCAGCTCACAGGGGAGGGGTTCTCAGCCCCAGCATTTT. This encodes CASSQGRGSQPQHF.

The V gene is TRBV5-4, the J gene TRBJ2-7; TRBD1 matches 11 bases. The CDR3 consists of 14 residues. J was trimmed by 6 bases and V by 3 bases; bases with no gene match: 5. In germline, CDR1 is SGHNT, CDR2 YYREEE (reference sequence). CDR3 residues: CASSYGQGAGEQYF. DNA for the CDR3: TGTGCCAGCAGCTACGGACAGGGGGCTGGCGAGCAGTACTTC.

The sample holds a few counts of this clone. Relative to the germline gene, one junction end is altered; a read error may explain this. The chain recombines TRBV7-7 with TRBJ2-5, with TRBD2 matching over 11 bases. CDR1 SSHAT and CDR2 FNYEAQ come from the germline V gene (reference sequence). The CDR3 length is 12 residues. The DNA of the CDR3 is TGTGCTAGCAGCTTAGCGGGAGGGCCAGAGTACTTC. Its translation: CASSLAGGPEYF.